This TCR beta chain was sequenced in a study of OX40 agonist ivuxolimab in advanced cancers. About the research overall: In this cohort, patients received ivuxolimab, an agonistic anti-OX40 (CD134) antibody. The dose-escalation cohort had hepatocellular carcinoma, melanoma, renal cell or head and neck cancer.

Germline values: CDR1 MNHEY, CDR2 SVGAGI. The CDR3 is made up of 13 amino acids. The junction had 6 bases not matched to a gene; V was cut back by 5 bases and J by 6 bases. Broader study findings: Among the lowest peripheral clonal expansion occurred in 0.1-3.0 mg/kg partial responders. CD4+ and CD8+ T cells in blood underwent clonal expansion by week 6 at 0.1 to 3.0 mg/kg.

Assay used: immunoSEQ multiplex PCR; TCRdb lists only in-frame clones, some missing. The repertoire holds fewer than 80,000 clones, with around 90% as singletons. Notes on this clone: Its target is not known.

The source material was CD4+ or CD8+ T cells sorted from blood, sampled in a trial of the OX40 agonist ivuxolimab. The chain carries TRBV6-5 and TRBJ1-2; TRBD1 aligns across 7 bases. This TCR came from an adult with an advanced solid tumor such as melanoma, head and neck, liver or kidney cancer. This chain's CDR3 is CASSGGQSNGYTF. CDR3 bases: TGTGCCAGCAGTGGGGGACAGTCTAATGGCTACACCTTC.